What follows are 5 T cell receptor beta chains derived from one specimen sequenced in a study of blood T cell repertoires in COVID-19. Profiling relied on immunoSEQ multiplex PCR, and the TCRdb table lists in-frame clones only, not all of them. The repertoire holds 60,000 to 70,000 clones, with approximately 78% as singletons. The source material was peripheral blood. Receptors originate from a man at least 80 years old with acute or convalescent COVID-19.

This rearrangement joins TRBV2 to TRBJ2-7, with a weak D call TRBD1 (6 bases). Trimming took off 4 bases at V and 2 bases at J, with 12 bases between the two ends. Germline assignment: CDR1 SNHLY and CDR2 FYNNEI. The CDR3 covers 14 residues. The CDR3 is CASSASGAPYEQYF. In nucleotides, the CDR3 is TGTGCCAGCAGTGCTTCAGGGGCCCCCTACGAGCAGTACTTC. The whole variable domain, filled in from reference TRBV2 and TRBJ2-7, reads EPEVTQTPSHQVTQMGQEVILRCVPISNHLYFYWYRQILGQKVEFLVSFYNNEISEKSEIFDDQFSVERPDGSNFTLKIRSTKLEDSAMYFCASSASGAPYEQYFGPGTRLTVT.

This chain joins TRBV28 and TRBJ2-7; D uncertain. Germline loops: CDR1 MDHEN, CDR2 SYDVKM. This CDR3 region has 12 residues. The V end lost 7 bases, the J end lost 5 bases, and 12 bases lay between the germline ends. CDR3 nucleotides: TGTGCCAGCAACGGAGCTCCCCACGAGCAGTACTTC. It codes for CASNGAPHEQYF.

This clone turned up a few times. The rearrangement links TRBV6-2 or TRBV6-3 to TRBJ1-5; 11 positions match TRBD1. Germline V gene sequence: CDR1 MNHEY, CDR2 SVGEGT. The CDR3 is 14 residues long. The junction had 1 base not matched to a gene; V was cut back by 4 bases and J by 5 bases. The CDR3 DNA sequence: TGTGCCAGCAGTTGGACAGGGGGCTATCAGCCCCAGCATTTT. Residues: CASSWTGGYQPQHF.

This clone was recorded once. The chain uses TRBV19 and TRBJ2-7; D perhaps matches TRBD2 (5 bases). V shed 1 base and J shed 5 bases, with 9 bases lying between them. CDR1 and CDR2 from the germline V gene are LNHDA and SQIVND (reference sequence). There are 13 residues in the CDR3. The CDR3 sequence: CASSIGEADEQYF. Here the CDR3 DNA reads TGTGCCAGTAGTATAGGCGAAGCGGACGAGCAGTACTTC.

The chain recombines TRBV28 with TRBJ2-2; 7 bases map to TRBD1. The V gene end was trimmed by 6 bases and the J gene end by 7 bases; junction bases not matched to a gene: 8. Germline lookup yields CDR1 MDHEN and CDR2 SYDVKM. The CDR3 runs to 14 residues. The CDR3 is CASRRTGSNGELFF. DNA of the CDR3: TGTGCCAGCAGAAGGACAGGTTCCAACGGGGAGCTGTTTTTT.